These 19 T cell receptor beta chains originate from one sample sequenced in a study of Tregs in tolerant kidney transplant recipients. TCRdb's table, derived via immunoSEQ multiplex PCR, lists solely in-frame clones and lacks some. The sample shows about 66,000 clones, roughly 90% of them seen only once. The sample in question was CD8+ T cells from blood, obtained before the transplant. Every receptor here comes from a human donor who received a combined kidney and bone marrow transplant.

The chain couples TRBV11-3 to TRBJ2-3, with D possibly being TRBD1 (6 bases). V shed 2 bases and J shed 3 bases, with 15 bases lying between them. The CDR3 has 16 residues. CDR1 SGHNT and CDR2 YENEEA come from the germline V gene. The CDR3 nucleotides read TGTGCCAGCAGCTTAAGGGGGACAATGGGGACAGATACGCAGTATTTT. Protein product: CASSLRGTMGTDTQYF.

This chain joins TRBV7-2 and TRBJ2-3, with TRBD2 matching 11 bases. CDR1 and CDR2 from the germline V gene are SGHTA and FQGNSA. The J segment lost 3 bases and the V segment lost 0 bases, leaving 11 bases of the junction unmatched. CDR3 length: 19 residues. CDR3 coding DNA: TGTGCCAGCAGCTTAGCGCTGTTAGCGGGAGGGCCGGGTACAGATACGCAGTATTTT. It encodes CASSLALLAGGPGTDTQYF.

The gene calls are TRBV2 and TRBJ1-1; D gene uncertain. This CDR3 has 13 amino acids. Germline V gene data show CDR1 as SNHLY and CDR2 as FYNNEI. V lost 1 base, J lost 4 bases, and 7 bases lay in between. The CDR3: CASSEVTSTEAFF. The CDR3 DNA sequence: TGTGCCAGCAGTGAAGTAACCAGCACTGAAGCTTTCTTT.

J is TRBJ1-1 and V is TRBV7-9; TRBD1 matches 8 bases. CDR1 SEHNR and CDR2 FQNEAQ come from the germline V gene (reference sequence). This CDR3 has 14 residues. Trimming cost V 5 bases and J 1 base; bases outside gene matches: 3. DNA of the CDR3: TGTGCCAGCAGCCCAGGGGGCCCGAACACTGAAGCTTTCTTT. It translates to CASSPGGPNTEAFF.

The chain couples TRBV27 to TRBJ2-5; 7 bases are a match to TRBD1. V trimming: 5 bases; J trimming: 4 bases; junction bases outside the gene matches: 4. The CDR3 has 13 amino acids. CDR1 MNHEY and CDR2 SMNVEV come from the germline V gene (reference sequence). The CDR3 coding sequence is TGTGCCAGCAGTCTTTACAGGGGAGAGACCCAGTACTTC. Translated, it gives CASSLYRGETQYF.

In nucleotides, the CDR3 is TGTGCCAGCAGCGCGGGGACAGAAGTCTATGGCTACACCTTC. It encodes CASSAGTEVYGYTF. The chain links TRBV9 to TRBJ1-2; 7 nucleotides agree with TRBD1. V lost 3 bases and J lost 4; bases outside the gene matches: 6. This CDR3 has 14 amino acids. The V gene's germline CDR1 is SGDLS and CDR2 YYNGEE. Supplemented by reference TRBV9 and TRBJ1-2, the full variable domain reads DSGVTQTPKHLITATGQRVTLRCSPRSGDLSVYWYQQSLDQGLQFLIQYYNGEERAKGNILERFSAQQFPDLHSELNLSSLELGDSALYFCASSAGTEVYGYTFGSGTRLTVV.

This clone appeared once. This chain connects TRBV19 to TRBJ1-1; D not resolved. Trimming pared 10 bases from V and 7 bases from J, leaving 16 bases between. Germline V gene sequence: CDR1 LNHDA, CDR2 SQIVND (reference sequence). The CDR3 totals 12 residues. The CDR3 sequence is CATETTPGEAFF. The CDR3 region has the DNA TGTGCCACCGAAACGACGCCAGGTGAAGCTTTCTTT.

This sequence joins TRBV19 and TRBJ1-5; TRBD1 might be the D (6 bases). The CDR3 has 14 amino acids. V gave up 8 bases and J gave up 5 bases, with 16 bases separating them. Germline lookup yields CDR1 LNHDA and CDR2 SQIVND (reference sequence). CDR3: CASGWTVEDQPQHF. The CDR3 DNA reads TGTGCCAGTGGATGGACAGTGGAGGATCAGCCCCAGCATTTT.

This clone was seen only once. In DNA form, the CDR3 reads TGTGCCAGCAGCGTAGCTAGCGGCCAAGAGACCCAGTACTTC. Translated: CASSVASGQETQYF. This chain uses TRBV9 with TRBJ2-5, with 7 nucleotides matching TRBD2. The germline gives CDR1 SGDLS, CDR2 YYNGEE. CDR3 length equals 14 residues. Trimming at V came to 0 bases and at J to 1 base, leaving 0 bases not matched to a gene.

This clone appeared a few times. The genes are TRBV28 and TRBJ1-3, with a possible D match to TRBD1 (6 bases). The CDR3 is 14 amino acids. CDR1 and CDR2 from the germline V gene are MDHEN and SYDVKM. The germline V and J ends were trimmed by 10 bases and 0 bases, with 13 bases remaining between them. The CDR3 DNA sequence: TGTGCCACCGAACAGGGATACTCTGGAAACACCATATATTTT. Its translation: CATEQGYSGNTIYF.

V usage is TRBV27 and J usage is TRBJ2-7, with 7 bases lining up with TRBD1. Germline V gene data show CDR1 as MNHEY and CDR2 as SMNVEV (reference sequence). This CDR3 region has 15 residues. Trimming cost V 2 bases and J 2 bases; bases outside gene matches: 6. The chain's CDR3 is CASSLLTGETYEQYF. The CDR3, as DNA: TGTGCCAGCAGTTTACTAACAGGGGAGACCTACGAGCAGTACTTC.

The chain links TRBV11-2 to TRBJ2-1; TRBD2 matches 8 bases. CDR1 is SGHAT, CDR2 FQNNGV, per germline. With V trimmed by 4 bases and J by 7 bases, 6 bases remained unmatched. The CDR3 consists of 14 residues. The CDR3 DNA reads TGTGCCAGCAGCTCCACCTTAGCGGGAAATGAGCAGTTCTTC. Translation gives CASSSTLAGNEQFF.

This chain uses TRBV4-3 with TRBJ2-7, with 7 bases fitting TRBD1. The CDR3 extends over 14 amino acids. Germline lookup yields CDR1 LGHNA and CDR2 YSLEER. The trim removed 5 bases at V and 7 bases at J, leaving 11 bases unmatched. CDR3 sequence: CASSANDRVREQYF. The CDR3 DNA sequence: TGCGCCAGCAGCGCCAACGACAGGGTTCGGGAGCAGTACTTC.

The rearrangement uses TRBV4-2 and TRBJ1-5; D unclear. The CDR3 covers 16 residues. Trimming stripped 0 bases from V and 0 bases from J, with 9 bases between. Germline V CDR1 and CDR2: LGHNA, YNFKEQ. The chain's CDR3 is CASSQESGNSNQPQHF. CDR3 DNA: TGTGCCAGCAGCCAAGAGTCGGGGAATAGCAATCAGCCCCAGCATTTT.

CDR3 loop: CASSHDSVISTDTQYF. In DNA, the CDR3 is TGTGCCAGCAGCCACGATTCGGTGATAAGCACAGATACGCAGTATTTT. The chain carries TRBV4-2 and TRBJ2-3; D remains unclear. This CDR3 is built from 16 residues. With 3 bases removed from V and 0 bases from J, the gap between germline ends came to 13 bases. Germline assignment: CDR1 LGHNA and CDR2 YNFKEQ.

The chain uses TRBV4-1 and TRBJ1-1; 8 nucleotides match TRBD1. Germline V gene data show CDR1 as MGHRA and CDR2 as YSYEKL. J was trimmed by 4 bases and V by 2 bases; bases with no gene match: 6. CDR3 length: 15 residues. DNA of the CDR3: TGCGCCAGCAGCCAATTCGGACAGGGAAGCACTGAAGCTTTCTTT. It codes for CASSQFGQGSTEAFF.

This sequence joins TRBV15 and TRBJ1-2; 10 bases map to TRBD1. Germline assignment: CDR1 LNHNV and CDR2 YYDKDF (reference sequence). V was clipped by 0 bases and J by 4 bases; unmatched bases: 5. The CDR3 contains 16 residues. CDR3 nucleotide sequence: TGTGCCACCAGCAGAGAAGGGACAGGGGACGGCTATGGCTACACCTTC. Residues: CATSREGTGDGYGYTF. Complete variable domain (other parts from reference TRBV15 and TRBJ1-2): DAMVIQNPRYQVTQFGKPVTLSCSQTLNHNVMYWYQQKSSQAPKLLFHYYDKDFNNEADTPDNFQSRRPNTSFCFLDIRSPGLGDTAMYLCATSREGTGDGYGYTFGSGTRLTVV.

The rearrangement uses TRBV19 and TRBJ2-2; a weak D match, TRBD1 (5 bases). Germline V gene sequence: CDR1 LNHDA, CDR2 SQIVND (reference sequence). V dropped 2 bases and J dropped 6 bases, with 16 bases sitting between them. This CDR3 is 16 amino acids long. This chain's CDR3 is CASSILGLRSSGELFF. The CDR3 DNA reads TGTGCCAGTAGTATATTGGGGCTAAGGAGTTCCGGGGAGCTGTTTTTT.

This clone was detected a few times. The chain is built from TRBV2 and TRBJ2-3; the match to TRBD2 covers 8 bases. Trimming removed 4 bases from V and 1 base from J; junction bases left unmatched: 7. The CDR3 runs 16 residues. CDR1 and CDR2 from the germline V gene are SNHLY and FYNNEI. In DNA, the CDR3 is TGTGCCAGCAGTGGAACGGAGCGGGGGCGCACAGATACGCAGTATTTT. It yields the protein CASSGTERGRTDTQYF.